This T cell receptor (beta chain) appears in the sequencing data of a study of technical replicates of blood from several donors. The protocol was immunoSEQ multiplex PCR, while the TCRdb copy is restricted to in-frame clones and leaves out a portion. The sample lists 9,000 to 15,000 clones, 85% to 95% seen once, with about 7.4% in the top ten. Germline V gene sequence: CDR1 MNHEY, CDR2 SVGAGI. V lost 5 bases to trimming and J lost 4 bases, with 6 bases between them. The CDR3 is 13 amino acids. The rearrangement uses TRBV6-5 and TRBJ2-6; D is uncertain. Specimen: PBMCs. The sequence derives from a human donor in good health. The CDR3 loop is CASSRAGANVLTF. CDR3 sequence (DNA): TGTGCCAGCAGTCGCGCGGGGGCCAACGTCCTGACTTTC.